This T cell receptor (beta chain) comes out of a study of blood T cells in healthy people across ages. The CDR3 length is 16 residues. The V gene's germline CDR1 is ENHRY and CDR2 SYGVKD. Sample-barcoded 5' priming and a J-beta primer mix drove a second PCR of roughly 6 to 12 cycles. MiXCR, applied by TCRdb to the 5' RACE reads, yields one record per CDR3 protein. The sample lists 950,000 to 1,200,000 distinct CDR3 sequences, 35% to 40% occurring once. For this clonotype: Compared with germline, one end of the junction differs, possibly owing to a read error.

This chain joins TRBV10-3 and TRBJ2-1, with 13 bases aligning to TRBD2. The sequencing input was blood. The receptor was isolated from a young man in good health. The CDR3 bases are TGTGCCATCACTGAGACTAGCGGGGGGACCTACAATGAGCAGTTCTTC. This encodes CAITETSGGTYNEQFF.